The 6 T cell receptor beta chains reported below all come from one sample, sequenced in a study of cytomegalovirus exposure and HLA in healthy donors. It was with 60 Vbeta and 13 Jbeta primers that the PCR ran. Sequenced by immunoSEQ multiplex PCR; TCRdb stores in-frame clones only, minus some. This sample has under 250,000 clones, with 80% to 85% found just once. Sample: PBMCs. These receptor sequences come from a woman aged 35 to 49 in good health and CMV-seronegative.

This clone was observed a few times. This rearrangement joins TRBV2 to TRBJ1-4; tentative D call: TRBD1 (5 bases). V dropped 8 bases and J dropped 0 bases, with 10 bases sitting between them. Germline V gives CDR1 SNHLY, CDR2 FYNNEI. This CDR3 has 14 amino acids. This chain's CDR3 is CASRQIATNEKLFF. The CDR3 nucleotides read TGTGCCAGCCGACAGATAGCAACTAATGAAAAACTGTTTTTT.

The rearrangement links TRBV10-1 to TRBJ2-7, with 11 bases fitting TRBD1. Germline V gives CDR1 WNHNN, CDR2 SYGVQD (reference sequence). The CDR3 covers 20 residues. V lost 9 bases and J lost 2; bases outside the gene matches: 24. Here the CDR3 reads CASPRDRGSLGTRKTYEQYF. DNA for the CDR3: TGCGCCAGTCCTAGGGACAGGGGGTCTTTGGGGACTAGGAAGACCTACGAGCAGTACTTC.

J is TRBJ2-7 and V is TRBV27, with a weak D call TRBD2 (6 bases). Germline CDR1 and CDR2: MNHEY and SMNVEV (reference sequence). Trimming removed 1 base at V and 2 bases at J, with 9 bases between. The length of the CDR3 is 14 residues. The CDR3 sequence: CASSLYWGAYEQYF. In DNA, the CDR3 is TGTGCCAGCAGTTTATATTGGGGGGCCTACGAGCAGTACTTC.

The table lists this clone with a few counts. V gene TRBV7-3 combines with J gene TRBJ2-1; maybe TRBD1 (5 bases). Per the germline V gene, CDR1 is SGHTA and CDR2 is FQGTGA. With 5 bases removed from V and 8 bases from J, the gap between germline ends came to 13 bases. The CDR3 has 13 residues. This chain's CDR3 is CASSRRSRDEQFF. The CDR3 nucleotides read TGTGCCAGCAGCCGTAGATCCAGGGATGAGCAGTTCTTC.

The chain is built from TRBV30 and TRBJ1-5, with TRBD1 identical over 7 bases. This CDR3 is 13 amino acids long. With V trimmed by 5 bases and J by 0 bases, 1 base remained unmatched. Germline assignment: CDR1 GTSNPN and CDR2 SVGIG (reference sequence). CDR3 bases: TGTGCCTGGGGACAGGATAGCAATCAGCCCCAGCATTTT. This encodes CAWGQDSNQPQHF.

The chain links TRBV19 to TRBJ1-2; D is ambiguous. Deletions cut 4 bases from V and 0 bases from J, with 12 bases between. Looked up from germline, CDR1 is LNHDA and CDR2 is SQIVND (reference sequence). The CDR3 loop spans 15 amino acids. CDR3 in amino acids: CASSSQEGANYGYTF. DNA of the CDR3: TGTGCCAGTAGTAGCCAGGAGGGAGCTAACTATGGCTACACCTTC.